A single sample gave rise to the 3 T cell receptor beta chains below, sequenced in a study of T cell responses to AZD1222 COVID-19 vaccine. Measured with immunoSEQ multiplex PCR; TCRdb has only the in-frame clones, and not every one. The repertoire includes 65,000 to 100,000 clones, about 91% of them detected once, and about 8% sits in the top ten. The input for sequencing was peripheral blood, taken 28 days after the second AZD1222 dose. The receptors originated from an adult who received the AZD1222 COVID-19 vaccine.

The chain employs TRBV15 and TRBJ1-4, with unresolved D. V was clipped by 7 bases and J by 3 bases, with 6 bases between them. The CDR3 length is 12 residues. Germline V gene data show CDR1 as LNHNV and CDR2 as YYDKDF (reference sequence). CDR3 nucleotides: TGTGCCACCAAACCGCCTAATGAAAAACTGTTTTTT. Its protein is CATKPPNEKLFF.

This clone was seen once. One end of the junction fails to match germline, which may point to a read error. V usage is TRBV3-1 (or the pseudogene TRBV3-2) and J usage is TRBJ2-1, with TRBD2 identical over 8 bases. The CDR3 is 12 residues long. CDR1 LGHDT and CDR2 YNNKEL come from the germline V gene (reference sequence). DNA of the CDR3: TGTGCCAGCAGCCAAGAAGGGACTAGGATTCTCTTC. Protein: CASSQEGTRILF.

The CDR3 DNA is TGTGCCAGCAGCCATCCGGATGGCTACACCTTC. Amino acid sequence: CASSHPDGYTF. This chain links TRBV5-4 with TRBJ1-2, with D hard to call. Trimming cost V 4 bases and J 6 bases, with 7 bases left between them. This CDR3 comprises 11 residues. Germline values: CDR1 SGHNT, CDR2 YYREEE (reference sequence).